What follows is one TCR beta chain and its context. The sample is drawn from a study of T cells in tuberculosis. The wider study: Sequenced TCRs come from CD1B-GMM tetramer-binding T cells.

The protocol was immunoSEQ multiplex PCR, while the TCRdb copy is restricted to in-frame clones and leaves out a portion. The sample includes several thousand clones, around 95% of them seen just once. V was clipped by 3 bases and J by 3 bases; unmatched bases: 10. CDR1 SNHLY and CDR2 FYNNEI come from the germline V gene. This CDR3 comprises 18 residues. This clonotype was sampled from an adult with tuberculosis. The chain joins TRBV2 to TRBJ2-4; 11 nucleotides match TRBD2. Sequenced: PBMCs. The CDR3 nucleotides read TGTGCCAGCAGTGAGACTAGCGGGGAGGGGGTTGGCAAAAACATTCAGTACTTC. It codes for CASSETSGEGVGKNIQYF.